One sample yielded the 24 T cell receptor beta chains listed below, sequenced in a study of OX40 agonist ivuxolimab in advanced cancers. Assay used: immunoSEQ multiplex PCR; TCRdb lists only in-frame clones, some missing. This sample yields tens of thousands of clones, of which about 85% are seen a single time; roughly 4.7% belongs to the top ten. Sample: CD4+ or CD8+ T cells sorted from blood, taken in a trial of the OX40 agonist ivuxolimab. The receptors derive from an adult with an advanced solid tumor such as melanoma, head and neck, liver or kidney cancer.

This chain connects TRBV11-3 to TRBJ2-2; 7 bases fit TRBD2. The V and J ends lost 6 bases and 3 bases, in that order; junction bases with no gene match: 7. The CDR3 is 15 residues long. The germline gives CDR1 SGHNT, CDR2 YENEEA. The CDR3 DNA reads TGTGCCAGCAGTCCGGGGCGGGGGTACACCGGGGAGCTGTTTTTT. This translates into CASSPGRGYTGELFF.

The chain couples TRBV11-2 to TRBJ1-1; D gene unclear. V lost 5 bases and J 3 bases, leaving 10 bases between the germline ends. This CDR3 has 13 residues. Germline assignment: CDR1 SGHAT and CDR2 FQNNGV. The CDR3 spells CASSANRDTEAFF. Written as DNA, the CDR3 is TGTGCCAGCAGCGCAAACCGGGACACTGAAGCTTTCTTT.

This chain connects TRBV2 to TRBJ2-7; D may be TRBD1 (5 bases). V lost 6 bases and J lost 1, with 7 bases in between. Germline lookup yields CDR1 SNHLY and CDR2 FYNNEI. The CDR3 length is 12 residues. The CDR3 DNA reads TGTGCCAGCAGACAGGTATCCTACGAGCAGTACTTC. This codes for CASRQVSYEQYF.

There are a few counts of this clone. The V and J genes are TRBV29-1 and TRBJ2-4, with 9 positions matching TRBD1. The ends lost 3 bases at V and 7 bases at J; junction bases unmatched: 1. CDR1 is SQVTM, CDR2 ANQGSEA, per germline. The length of the CDR3 is 12 residues. The CDR3 nucleotides read TGCAGCGTTGAGGGGACAGGGAACATTCAGTACTTC. It codes for CSVEGTGNIQYF.

This chain joins TRBV7-6 and TRBJ2-3; D remains ambiguous. Germline CDR1 SGHVS, CDR2 FNYEAQ. CDR3 size: 15 residues. The germline V and J ends were trimmed by 2 bases and 6 bases, with 15 bases remaining between them. For the CDR3, the DNA is TGTGCCAGCAGCTTATGGGGTAGGAAAACGGATACGCAGTATTTT. Amino acid sequence: CASSLWGRKTDTQYF.

The chain uses TRBV28 and TRBJ2-7; TRBD2 matches 7 bases. Trimming at V came to 7 bases and at J to 7 bases, leaving 7 bases not matched to a gene. The CDR3 has 12 residues. The germline V gene encodes CDR1 MDHEN and CDR2 SYDVKM. The CDR3 DNA follows: TGTGCCAGCACCATACTGGGGGGGGAGCAGTACTTC. Translating it yields CASTILGGEQYF.

The V call is TRBV28, the J call TRBJ2-2, with no clear D. Trimming pared 5 bases from V and 5 bases from J, leaving 12 bases between. This CDR3 contains 14 residues. The germline V gene has CDR1 MDHEN and CDR2 SYDVKM. The CDR3 loop reads CASSHGSVTGELFF. CDR3 nucleotides: TGTGCCAGCAGTCACGGTTCAGTAACCGGGGAGCTGTTTTTT.

The chain joins TRBV6-1 to TRBJ2-7; D call uncertain. The CDR3 has 15 residues. V was trimmed by 0 bases and J by 6 bases, leaving 15 bases between them. Germline V gene data show CDR1 as MNHNS and CDR2 as SASEGT. CDR3: CASSEALGLQAEQYF. DNA of the CDR3: TGTGCCAGCAGTGAAGCTTTGGGTCTTCAGGCCGAGCAGTACTTC.

The rearrangement joins TRBV28 to TRBJ2-7; perhaps D is TRBD1 or TRBD2 (6 bases each). Trimming left V 4 bases short and J 5 bases short, with 18 bases between. CDR3 length: 15 residues. Per germline, CDR1 MDHEN and CDR2 SYDVKM. CDR3 nucleotides: TGTGCCAGCAGTTCTCCGACCCCGGGGGCCGACGAGCAGTACTTC. Its translation: CASSSPTPGADEQYF.

This chain links TRBV2 with TRBJ2-7; D unclear. CDR3 size: 12 residues. Germline-derived CDR1 and CDR2 are SNHLY and FYNNEI. V lost 9 bases, J lost 0 bases, and 9 bases lay in between. CDR3 amino acids: CARGSDSYEQYF. The DNA of the CDR3 is TGTGCCAGAGGGTCCGACTCCTACGAGCAGTACTTC. The whole variable domain, filled in from reference TRBV2 and TRBJ2-7, reads EPEVTQTPSHQVTQMGQEVILRCVPISNHLYFYWYRQILGQKVEFLVSFYNNEISEKSEIFDDQFSVERPDGSNFTLKIRSTKLEDSAMYFCARGSDSYEQYFGPGTRLTVT.

This chain uses TRBV7-8 with TRBJ1-2, with 9 bases that match TRBD1. Per germline, CDR1 SGHVS and CDR2 FQNEAQ. The CDR3 covers 15 residues. V trimming: 5 bases; J trimming: 2 bases; junction bases outside the gene matches: 6. DNA for the CDR3: TGTGCCAGCAGCCTAGGGACAGGGACCAACTATGGCTACACCTTC. Amino acids: CASSLGTGTNYGYTF.

The chain carries TRBV21-1 and TRBJ2-7; TRBD1 was called by the table and not checked on the DNA. TRBV21-1 is deemed a pseudogene. The CDR3 has 17 amino acids. CDR3: CASSKASPDLQDYEQYF. In nucleotides, the CDR3 is TGTGCCAGCAGCAAAGCGAGCCCAGACCTTCAGGACTACGAGCAGTACTTC.

This chain links TRBV30 with TRBJ1-4; tentative D call: TRBD1 (5 bases). This CDR3 is 17 amino acids long. V lost 2 bases and J lost 1, with 17 bases in between. Germline CDR1 and CDR2: GTSNPN and SVGIG (reference sequence). The CDR3 loop is CAWSLRAGRGTNEKLFF. CDR3 nucleotide sequence: TGTGCCTGGAGTCTCCGGGCGGGGCGTGGAACTAATGAAAAACTGTTTTTT. Complete variable domain (other parts from reference TRBV30 and TRBJ1-4): SQTIHQWPATLVQPVGSPLSLECTVEGTSNPNLYWYRQAAGRGLQLLFYSVGIGQISSEVPQNLSASRPQDRQFILSSKKLLLSDSGFYLCAWSLRAGRGTNEKLFFGSGTQLSVL.

The DNA for the CDR3 is TGTGCCAGCAGCTTCAGGCGGGGGGCCTACGAGCAGTACTTC. This translates into CASSFRRGAYEQYF. The V gene is TRBV11-2, the J gene TRBJ2-7; 8 nucleotides match TRBD2. The V segment lost 3 bases and the J segment 2 bases; nucleotides outside the gene matches: 3. Germline V gene sequence: CDR1 SGHAT, CDR2 FQNNGV. The CDR3 loop spans 14 amino acids.

A note on this clone: Other DNA sequences in this specimen translate into the identical CDR3. The V call is TRBV28, the J call TRBJ1-4, with a possible D match to TRBD1 (6 bases). CDR1 is MDHEN and CDR2 is SYDVKM in the germline V gene. V was pared by 3 bases and J by 8 bases, with 7 bases between. The CDR3 runs 12 residues. The CDR3 region has the DNA TGTGCCAGCAGTTTCAGGGGCGAAAAACTGTTTTTT. Translated: CASSFRGEKLFF.

J is TRBJ1-1 and V is TRBV5-4; tentative D call: TRBD1 (5 bases). Germline CDR1 reads SGHNT; CDR2 reads YYREEE (reference sequence). The CDR3 is 15 residues long. V was shortened by 1 base and J by 4 bases, with 14 bases between the two germline ends. The CDR3 spells CASSLRGRAGTEAFF. CDR3 coding DNA: TGTGCCAGCAGCTTGCGAGGCAGGGCGGGCACTGAAGCTTTCTTT.

V and J are TRBV5-4 and TRBJ2-1; 7 positions agree with TRBD2. The CDR3 extends over 16 amino acids. Germline-derived CDR1 and CDR2 are SGHNT and YYREEE (reference sequence). With 6 bases clipped from V and 0 bases from J, the junction kept 9 bases outside the gene matches. The chain's CDR3 is CASMTGGGSSYNEQFF. The CDR3 DNA follows: TGTGCCAGCATGACGGGCGGGGGTAGCTCCTACAATGAGCAGTTCTTC.

This clone was detected only a few times. The V and J genes are TRBV28 and TRBJ2-6; 8 nucleotides match TRBD1. CDR1 MDHEN and CDR2 SYDVKM come from the germline V gene. V lost 7 bases to trimming and J lost 0 bases; unmatched junction nucleotides: 11. The CDR3 has 18 residues. CDR3 sequence: CASTFIPGGNSGANVLTF. The CDR3 DNA reads as TGTGCCAGCACTTTTATCCCAGGGGGCAACTCTGGGGCCAACGTCCTGACTTTC.

The chain is built from TRBV11-3 and TRBJ2-1, with TRBD2 as a possible D gene (5 bases). The V and J ends lost 3 bases and 4 bases respectively, with 10 bases between them. CDR1 SGHNT and CDR2 YENEEA come from the germline V gene. This CDR3 contains 14 residues. The CDR3 sequence: CASSLGGSYNEQFF. The CDR3 nucleotides read TGTGCCAGCAGCTTGGGCGGGTCTTACAATGAGCAGTTCTTC.

The rearrangement joins TRBV7-6 to TRBJ2-1; D may be TRBD2 (5 bases). V was shortened by 5 bases and J by 5 bases, with 13 bases between the two germline ends. CDR3 length: 14 amino acids. Germline assignment: CDR1 SGHVS and CDR2 FNYEAQ. CDR3 in amino acids: CASSIRAGNNEQFF. The CDR3 nucleotides are TGTGCCAGCAGCATACGGGCCGGGAACAATGAGCAGTTCTTC. Full variable domain (remainder filled in from reference TRBV7-6 and TRBJ2-1): GAGVSQSPRYKVTKRGQDVALRCDPISGHVSLYWYRQALGQGPEFLTYFNYEAQQDKSGLPNDRFSAERPEGSISTLTIQRTEQRDSAMYRCASSIRAGNNEQFFGPGTRLTVL.

The chain links TRBV6-5 to TRBJ2-7, with D perhaps assigned TRBD1 or TRBD2 (6 bases each). This CDR3 is 13 amino acids long. V lost 8 bases, J lost 4 bases, and 15 bases lay in between. Germline V lookup: CDR1 MNHEY, CDR2 SVGAGI. CDR3 sequence reads: CASRPTGRYEQYF. In nucleotides, the CDR3 is TGTGCCAGCCGGCCCACAGGGAGGTACGAGCAGTACTTC.

The chain employs TRBV11-1 and TRBJ1-4; D is undetermined. CDR3 length equals 10 residues. V was pared by 8 bases and J by 8 bases, with 6 bases between. Looked up from germline, CDR1 is SGHAT and CDR2 is FQDESV (reference sequence). The CDR3 loop reads CASPGEKLFF. CDR3 sequence (DNA): TGTGCCAGCCCGGGGGAAAAACTGTTTTTT.

This clone has a single count. The J gene is TRBJ2-7, the V gene TRBV28; 7 bases match TRBD1. CDR3 length equals 13 residues. The V and J ends lost 5 bases and 4 bases, in that order; junction bases with no gene match: 5. Germline CDR1 is MDHEN and CDR2 is SYDVKM. The CDR3, as DNA: TGTGCCAGCAGTCGGGACAGACCTTACGAGCAGTACTTC. This codes for CASSRDRPYEQYF.

The genes are TRBV28 and TRBJ2-4; D remains ambiguous. This CDR3 has 16 amino acids. Germline V gene lookup returns CDR1 MDHEN and CDR2 SYDVKM. Trimming removed 5 bases at V and 0 bases at J, with 14 bases between. CDR3 bases: TGTGCCAGCAGTCGATCTAGGGTTGGAGCCAAAAACATTCAGTACTTC. This encodes CASSRSRVGAKNIQYF.